The rows below give T cell receptor beta chains drawn from one sample of a study of blood T cell repertoires in COVID-19. Assay: immunoSEQ multiplex PCR; the TCRdb copy retains only in-frame clones and omits some. The table has about 160,000 clones, 87% seen once. Sequencing was performed on PBMCs or T cells enriched from blood (not recorded which). These receptor sequences come from a woman in her forties or fifties who had recovered from COVID-19. The CDR3 runs from the conserved cysteine through the conserved F or W. A D gene is named only where the DNA matches it firmly. Size values are once, few and many counts, or a class for expanded clones, and some rows have none.

-	TRBJ2-1	-	TRBV29-1	CSAGAVAGSNEQFF	TGCAGCGCCGGAGCGGTCGCAGGCTCCAATGAGCAGTTCTTC
TRBD1	TRBJ1-5	-	TRBV6-1	CASSDRDRGSQPQHF	TGTGCCAGCAGTGACCGGGACAGGGGAAGTCAGCCCCAGCATTTT
-	TRBJ1-2	-	TRBV28	CASTTGWIYTF	TGTGCCAGCACTACAGGGTGGATCTACACCTTC
TRBD1	TRBJ2-7	-	TRBV5-1	CASSFRDRYEQYF	TGCGCCAGCAGCTTCCGGGACAGGTACGAGCAGTACTTC
-	TRBJ2-7	once	TRBV30	CAWSPNRAEQYF	TGTGCCTGGAGCCCGAACAGGGCCGAGCAGTACTTC
TRBD1	TRBJ1-2	-	TRBV6-5	CASSPGQEGHYGYTF	TGTGCCAGCAGCCCCGGACAGGAGGGTCACTATGGCTACACCTTC
TRBD1	TRBJ2-5	-	TRBV3-1/TRBV3-2	CASSHRTGGLQTQYF	TGTGCCAGCAGCCATCGGACAGGGGGTTTGCAGACCCAGTACTTC
-	TRBJ2-5	-	TRBV5-1	CASSLELAPTRTQYF	TGCGCCAGCAGCTTGGAACTAGCCCCTACGCGAACCCAGTACTTC
-	TRBJ2-7	-	TRBV5-4	CASSLGSVTYEQYF	TGTGCCAGCAGCTTGGGGAGTGTCACCTACGAGCAGTACTTC
-	TRBJ1-6	-	TRBV6-1	CASSELLPGGSSYNSPLHF	TGTGCCAGCAGTGAGCTTCTACCCGGGGGAAGCTCCTATAATTCACCCCTCCACTTT
TRBD2	TRBJ2-3	-	TRBV7-2	CASSFSGAGYDTQYF	TGTGCCAGCAGCTTCTCGGGAGCGGGATACGATACGCAGTATTTT